These 2 T cell receptor beta chains were sequenced from one sample in a study of identical twins' blood T cells. TCRdb re-derived calls from the 5' RACE reads in MiXCR, one entry per CDR3 protein. This sample has 350,000 to 450,000 distinct CDR3 sequences, with over 25% found just once. The sample taken for sequencing was PBMCs. These receptors all stem from a woman aged 18 to 55 in good health.

With regard to this clonotype: A much larger clone differs from this one at a single base, so this may be a read error. The chain couples TRBV6-5 to TRBJ1-1; no clear D. The CDR3 runs to 13 residues. Germline values: CDR1 MNHEY, CDR2 SVGAGI. The CDR3 DNA sequence: TGTGCCAGCTACGCGGGCCCGGGCACTGGAGCTTTCTTT. Protein: CASYAGPGTGAFF.

This clonotype turned up a few times. V and J are TRBV6-5 and TRBJ2-3; TRBD2 aligns across 11 bases. The CDR3 contains 14 residues. Germline-derived CDR1 and CDR2 are MNHEY and SVGAGI. V was clipped by 8 bases and J by 4 bases; unmatched bases: 5. The CDR3: CASAKTSGADTQYF. DNA of the CDR3: TGTGCCAGCGCCAAGACTAGCGGGGCAGATACGCAGTATTTT.